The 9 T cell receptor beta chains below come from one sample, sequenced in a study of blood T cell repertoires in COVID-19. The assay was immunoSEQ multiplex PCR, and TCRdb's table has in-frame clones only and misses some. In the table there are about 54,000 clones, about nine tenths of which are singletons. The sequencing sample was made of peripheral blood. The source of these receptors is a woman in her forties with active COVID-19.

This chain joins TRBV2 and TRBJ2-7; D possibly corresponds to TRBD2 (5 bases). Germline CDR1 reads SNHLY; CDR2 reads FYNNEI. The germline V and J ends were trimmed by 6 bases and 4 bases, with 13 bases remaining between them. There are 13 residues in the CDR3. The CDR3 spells CASRGPGGYEQYF. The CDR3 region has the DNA TGTGCCAGCAGAGGGCCGGGCGGGTACGAGCAGTACTTC.

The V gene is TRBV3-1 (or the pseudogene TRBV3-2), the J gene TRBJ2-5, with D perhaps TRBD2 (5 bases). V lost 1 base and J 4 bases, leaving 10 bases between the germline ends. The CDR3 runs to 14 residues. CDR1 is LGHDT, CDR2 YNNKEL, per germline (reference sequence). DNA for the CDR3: TGTGCCAGCAGCCAAGTTCGCGGGTCAGAGACCCAGTACTTC. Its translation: CASSQVRGSETQYF.

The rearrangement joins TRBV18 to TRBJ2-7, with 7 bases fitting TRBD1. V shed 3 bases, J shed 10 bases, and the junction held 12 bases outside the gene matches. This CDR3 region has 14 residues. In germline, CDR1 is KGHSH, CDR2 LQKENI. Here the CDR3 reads CASSPTPGQPVQYF. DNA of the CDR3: TGTGCCAGCTCACCTACCCCGGGACAGCCCGTCCAGTACTTC. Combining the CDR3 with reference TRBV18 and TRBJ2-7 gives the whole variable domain NAGVMQNPRHLVRRRGQEARLRCSPMKGHSHVYWYRQLPEEGLKFMVYLQKENIIDESGMPKERFSAEFPKEGPSILRIQQVVRGDSAAYFCASSPTPGQPVQYFGPGTRLTVT.

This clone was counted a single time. The CDR3 spells CASSLEITGTSGANVLTF. The CDR3 DNA is TGTGCCAGCAGCTTAGAAATAACAGGGACCTCTGGGGCCAACGTCCTGACTTTC. This chain links TRBV7-9 with TRBJ2-6; a weak D match, TRBD1 (6 bases). The CDR3 is made up of 18 amino acids. Per the germline V gene, CDR1 is SEHNR and CDR2 is FQNEAQ (reference sequence). V lost 1 base and J lost 0, with 13 bases in between.

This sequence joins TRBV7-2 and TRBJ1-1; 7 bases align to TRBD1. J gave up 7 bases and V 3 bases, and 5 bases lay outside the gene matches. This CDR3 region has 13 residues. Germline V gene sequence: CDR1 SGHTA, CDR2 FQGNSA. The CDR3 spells CASSFPWTGEAFF. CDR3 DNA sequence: TGTGCCAGCAGCTTCCCTTGGACAGGTGAAGCTTTCTTT.

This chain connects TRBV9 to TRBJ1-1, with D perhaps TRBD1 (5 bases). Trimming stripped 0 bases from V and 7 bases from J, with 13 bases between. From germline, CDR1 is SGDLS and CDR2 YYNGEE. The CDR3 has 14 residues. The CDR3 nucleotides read TGTGCCAGCAGCGTAGGGGAGGGGAAGGGTGAAGCTTTCTTT. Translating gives CASSVGEGKGEAFF.

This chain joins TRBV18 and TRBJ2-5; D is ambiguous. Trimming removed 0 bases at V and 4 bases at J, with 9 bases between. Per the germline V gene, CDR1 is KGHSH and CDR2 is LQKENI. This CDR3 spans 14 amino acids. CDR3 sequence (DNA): TGTGCCAGCTCACCACCGTCAACACCAGAGACCCAGTACTTC. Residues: CASSPPSTPETQYF.

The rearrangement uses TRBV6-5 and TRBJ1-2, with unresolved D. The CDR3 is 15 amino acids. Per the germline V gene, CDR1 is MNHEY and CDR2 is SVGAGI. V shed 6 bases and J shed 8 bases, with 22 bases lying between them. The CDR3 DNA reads TGTGCCAGCAGGCCCGAGGCGGGAGGCCCCTCGGGCTACACCTTC. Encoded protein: CASRPEAGGPSGYTF.

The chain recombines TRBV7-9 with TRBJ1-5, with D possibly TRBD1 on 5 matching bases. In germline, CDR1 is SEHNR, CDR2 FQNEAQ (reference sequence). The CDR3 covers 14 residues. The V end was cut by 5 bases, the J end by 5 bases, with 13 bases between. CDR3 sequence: CASSPAGWDQPQHF. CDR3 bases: TGTGCCAGCAGCCCCGCAGGGTGGGATCAGCCCCAGCATTTT.